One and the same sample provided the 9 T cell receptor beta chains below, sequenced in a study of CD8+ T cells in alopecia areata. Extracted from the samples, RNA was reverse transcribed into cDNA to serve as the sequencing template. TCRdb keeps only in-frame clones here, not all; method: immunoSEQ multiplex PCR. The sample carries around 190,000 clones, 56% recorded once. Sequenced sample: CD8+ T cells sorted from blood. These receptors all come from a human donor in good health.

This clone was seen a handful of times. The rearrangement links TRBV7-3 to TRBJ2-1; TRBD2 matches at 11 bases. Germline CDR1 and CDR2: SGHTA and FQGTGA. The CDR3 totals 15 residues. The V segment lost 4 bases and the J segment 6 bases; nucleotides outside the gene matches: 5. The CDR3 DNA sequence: TGTGCCAGCAGCTCTAGCGGGGGGCTCTTCAATGAGCAGTTCTTC. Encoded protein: CASSSSGGLFNEQFF.

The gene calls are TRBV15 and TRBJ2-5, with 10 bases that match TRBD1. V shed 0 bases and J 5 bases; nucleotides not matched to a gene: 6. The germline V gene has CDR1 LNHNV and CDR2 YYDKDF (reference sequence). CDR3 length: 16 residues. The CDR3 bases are TGTGCCACCAGCAGAGATGACAGGGGGCTCGCGGAGACCCAGTACTTC. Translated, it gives CATSRDDRGLAETQYF.

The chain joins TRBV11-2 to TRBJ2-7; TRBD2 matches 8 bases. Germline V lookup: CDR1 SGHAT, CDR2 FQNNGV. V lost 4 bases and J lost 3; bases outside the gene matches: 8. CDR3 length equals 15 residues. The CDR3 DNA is TGTGCCAGCAGCTCAGGGACTAGTCCACTCTACGAGCAGTACTTC. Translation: CASSSGTSPLYEQYF.

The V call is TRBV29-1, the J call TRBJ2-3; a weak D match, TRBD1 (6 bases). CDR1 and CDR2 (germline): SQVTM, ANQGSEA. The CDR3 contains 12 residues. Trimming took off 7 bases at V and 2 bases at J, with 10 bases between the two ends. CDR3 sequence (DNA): TGCAGCGCGGACAGCTACACAGATACGCAGTATTTT. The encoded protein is CSADSYTDTQYF.

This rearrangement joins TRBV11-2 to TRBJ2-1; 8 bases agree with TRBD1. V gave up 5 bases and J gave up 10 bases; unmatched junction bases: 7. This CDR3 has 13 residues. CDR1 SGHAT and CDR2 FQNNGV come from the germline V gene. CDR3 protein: CASSRGTGGEQFF. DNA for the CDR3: TGTGCCAGCAGCCGAGGGACAGGCGGGGAGCAGTTCTTC.

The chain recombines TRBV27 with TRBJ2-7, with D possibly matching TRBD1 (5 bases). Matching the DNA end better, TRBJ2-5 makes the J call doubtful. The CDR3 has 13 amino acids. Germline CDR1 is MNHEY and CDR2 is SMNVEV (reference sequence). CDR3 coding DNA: TGTGCCAGCAGTTCCCAGGGTACTGAGACCCAGTACTTC. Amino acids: CASSSQGTETQYF.

CDR3 loop: CSVQSTEAFF. The CDR3, as DNA: TGCAGCGTTCAGAGCACTGAAGCTTTCTTT. The rearrangement uses TRBV29-1 and TRBJ1-1, with D unresolved. The CDR3 covers 10 residues. In germline, CDR1 is SQVTM, CDR2 ANQGSEA. V lost 5 bases and J 4 bases, leaving 5 bases between the germline ends.

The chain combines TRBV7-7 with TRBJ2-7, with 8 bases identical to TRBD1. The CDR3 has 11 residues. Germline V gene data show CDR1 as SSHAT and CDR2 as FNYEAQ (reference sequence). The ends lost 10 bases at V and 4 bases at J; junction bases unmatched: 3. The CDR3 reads CATRDRYEQYF. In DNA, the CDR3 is TGTGCCACCAGGGACAGGTACGAGCAGTACTTC.

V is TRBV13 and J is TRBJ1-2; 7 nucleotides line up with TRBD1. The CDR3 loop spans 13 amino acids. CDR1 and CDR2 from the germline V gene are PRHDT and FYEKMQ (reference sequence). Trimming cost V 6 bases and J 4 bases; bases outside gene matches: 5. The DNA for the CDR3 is TGTGCCAGCAGGCGACAGGGAGTCTATGGCTACACCTTC. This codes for CASRRQGVYGYTF.